Presented here are 11 T cell receptor beta chains from one specimen sequenced in a study of technical replicates of blood from a handful of donors (dated by TCRdb to 2016 to 2017). Libraries were prepared through the immunoSEQ multiplex PCR assay. Imported from immuneACCESS, the table was reduced by TCRdb to in-frame sequences with V and J called. These copies leave out some clones; in studies compared against another copy, an unresolved V gene accounts for under half, and the cause of the remainder is not known. The sample has 60,000 to 75,000 clones on record, under 98% of them singletons. The leading ten clones occupy 0.25% to 0.3% of the sample. Sequencing input: T cells isolated from PBMCs. The receptors shown here come from a human donor in good health.

In DNA, the CDR3 is TGCAGCGTTGAAGATCGCGGGGACGGCTACACCTTC. Its translation: CSVEDRGDGYTF. V and J are TRBV29-1 and TRBJ1-2; a weak D match, TRBD1 (5 bases). CDR3 length: 12 residues. Germline V gene data show CDR1 as SQVTM and CDR2 as ANQGSEA. V was cut by 0 bases and J by 8 bases, with 10 bases left in between.

The J gene is TRBJ2-1, the V gene TRBV19, with no clear D. The CDR3 sequence is 14 residues long. Germline V CDR1 and CDR2: LNHDA, SQIVND (reference sequence). Trimming removed 5 bases at V and 5 bases at J, with 13 bases between. CDR3 sequence reads: CASSFSLDNNEQFF. DNA for the CDR3: TGTGCCAGTAGTTTCAGTTTAGACAACAATGAGCAGTTCTTC.

The V and J genes are TRBV6-5 and TRBJ1-1, with a weak D call TRBD1 (6 bases). Germline V CDR1 and CDR2: MNHEY, SVGAGI. This CDR3 comprises 13 residues. V gave up 5 bases and J gave up 0 bases, with 7 bases separating them. The CDR3 coding sequence is TGTGCCAGCAGTACAGGGATGAACACTGAAGCTTTCTTT. Amino acids: CASSTGMNTEAFF.

V usage is TRBV11-1 and J usage is TRBJ2-1, with 8 bases matching TRBD2. The CDR3 is 17 amino acids. Germline V lookup: CDR1 SGHAT, CDR2 FQDESV (reference sequence). Losses at the gene ends were 4 bases for V and 4 bases for J; bases not matched to a gene: 12. The CDR3 region has the DNA TGTGCCAGCAGCTCCATTCCCCGGACTAGCAGATACAATGAGCAGTTCTTC. It encodes CASSSIPRTSRYNEQFF.

This rearrangement joins TRBV6-5 to TRBJ2-5; D unresolved. V lost 2 bases and J lost 2, with 6 bases in between. Germline V gives CDR1 MNHEY, CDR2 SVGAGI. This CDR3 spans 13 amino acids. CDR3 residues: CASSYRVQETQYF. The DNA for the CDR3 is TGTGCCAGCAGTTACCGAGTTCAAGAGACCCAGTACTTC.

The table lists this clone with a count of one. This chain links TRBV13 with TRBJ1-2, with TRBD1 identical over 7 bases. CDR3 size: 14 residues. CDR1 is PRHDT and CDR2 is FYEKMQ in the germline V gene (reference sequence). V dropped 6 bases and J dropped 8; count of bases not matched to a gene: 12. This CDR3 is CASSLGQELYGYTF. The CDR3 DNA reads TGTGCCAGCAGTCTAGGACAGGAGCTTTACGGCTACACCTTC. The variable domain in full, completed from reference TRBV13 and TRBJ1-2, reads AAGVIQSPRHLIKEKRETATLKCYPIPRHDTVYWYQQGPGQDPQFLISFYEKMQSDKGSIPDRFSAQQFSDYHSELNMSSLELGDSALYFCASSLGQELYGYTFGSGTRLTVV.

The rearrangement joins TRBV5-6 to TRBJ2-7; D unclear. CDR1 is SGHDT and CDR2 is YYEEEE in the germline V gene. The CDR3 has 12 residues. V was cut by 0 bases and J by 4 bases, with 5 bases left in between. CDR3 amino acids: CASSLGQYEQYF. In DNA form, the CDR3 reads TGTGCCAGCAGCTTGGGGCAGTACGAGCAGTACTTC.

The J gene is TRBJ2-1, the V gene TRBV4-3; 12 nucleotides line up with TRBD1. Trimming took 4 bases from V and 10 from J; bases not matched to a gene: 8. This CDR3 is 15 amino acids long. CDR1 and CDR2 (germline): LGHNA, YSLEER. CDR3 in DNA: TGCGCCAGCAGCCTCCTCCGGGACAGGGGGCACGAGCAGTTCTTC. This encodes CASSLLRDRGHEQFF.

The chain employs TRBV9 and TRBJ1-1; 8 bases are shared with TRBD1. Germline assignment: CDR1 SGDLS and CDR2 YYNGEE. Trimming removed 2 bases from V and 5 bases from J; junction bases left unmatched: 5. CDR3 size: 14 residues. CDR3 bases: TGTGCCAGCAGCGTTACAGGGGGGTTGACTGAAGCTTTCTTT. Translating gives CASSVTGGLTEAFF.

The rearrangement links TRBV4-3 to TRBJ2-3; 9 nucleotides align to TRBD2. Germline CDR1 LGHNA, CDR2 YSLEER. V was clipped by 0 bases and J by 5 bases; unmatched bases: 3. CDR3 length: 15 residues. CDR3 coding DNA: TGCGCCAGCAGCCAAGAACTAGCGGGTAGAGATACGCAGTATTTT. The encoded protein is CASSQELAGRDTQYF.

This clone occurred once. The rearrangement joins TRBV9 to TRBJ2-7; TRBD2 matches 7 bases. CDR1 is SGDLS and CDR2 is YYNGEE in the germline V gene. V shed 5 bases and J 5 bases; nucleotides not matched to a gene: 10. CDR3 size: 14 residues. The CDR3 nucleotides are TGTGCCAGCAGTAAGCGGGATCACACCCACGAGCAGTACTTC. Translated, it gives CASSKRDHTHEQYF.